A selection of T cell receptor beta chains follows, all from one sample in a study of CD8+ T cells in alopecia areata. Only in-frame clones appear in the TCRdb table, and some are missing; sequencing was by immunoSEQ multiplex PCR. The sample records a few hundred thousand clones, approximately 57% being singletons. The source material was CD4+ T cells sorted from blood, sampled at week 4, from a patient treated with tofacitinib. Receptors were obtained from a human donor with alopecia areata. The CDR3 runs from the conserved cysteine through the conserved F or W. A D gene is named only where the DNA matches it firmly. Where a row states a size, it is once, few, many or the class of an expanded clone; other rows omit it.

V: TRBV11-2
D: -
J: TRBJ2-3
size: -
DNA: TGTGCCAGCAGCTTAGAACCAGGTGTTACGCAGTATTTT
CDR3: CASSLEPGVTQYF

V: TRBV10-3
D: -
J: TRBJ2-3
size: -
DNA: TGTGCCATCAGTGAGTCCTCCGGAAGCACAGATACGCAGTATTTT
CDR3: CAISESSGSTDTQYF

V: TRBV4-2
D: TRBD2
J: TRBJ2-1
size: -
DNA: TGTGCCAGCAGCCCACTAGCGGGGGGAAACAATGAGCAGTTCTTC
CDR3: CASSPLAGGNNEQFF

V: TRBV6-5
D: TRBD1
J: TRBJ2-7
size: -
DNA: TGTGCCAGCAGTTACTCTGGACAGGGAGCCTACGAGCAGTACTTC
CDR3: CASSYSGQGAYEQYF

V: TRBV5-6
D: -
J: TRBJ1-1
size: -
DNA: TGTGCCAGCAGCTTGGGGACAGTTGACACTGAAGCTTTCTTT
CDR3: CASSLGTVDTEAFF

V: TRBV9
D: -
J: TRBJ1-2
size: -
DNA: TGTGCCAGCAGCGTAGAGGGTCACTATGGCTACACCTTC
CDR3: CASSVEGHYGYTF

V: TRBV29-1
D: TRBD1
J: TRBJ2-1
size: -
DNA: TGCAGCGTTGAACAGGGGGCGCGGAATGAGCAGTTCTTC
CDR3: CSVEQGARNEQFF

V: TRBV14
D: TRBD1
J: TRBJ1-5
size: few
DNA: TGTGCCAGCAGCCTATCAGGGGGTGGCAATCAGCCCCAGCATTTT
CDR3: CASSLSGGGNQPQHF

V: TRBV7-8
D: -
J: TRBJ2-3
size: -
DNA: TGTGCCAGCAGCTTAGGGGCCCTCCCCACAGATACGCAGTATTTT
CDR3: CASSLGALPTDTQYF

V: TRBV30
D: -
J: TRBJ2-3
size: few
DNA: TGTGCCTGGAGACTTAGCGACGGACCCACAGATACGCAGTATTTT
CDR3: CAWRLSDGPTDTQYF

V: TRBV11-2
D: -
J: TRBJ2-3
size: few
DNA: TGTGCCAGCAGCTTAGATTGGGCGCGTGCAGATACGCAGTATTTT
CDR3: CASSLDWARADTQYF

V: TRBV9
D: TRBD2
J: TRBJ2-1
size: -
DNA: TGTGCCAGCAGCGCGACTAGCGAGGGGGGCAATGAGCAGTTCTTC
CDR3: CASSATSEGGNEQFF

V: TRBV15
D: -
J: TRBJ2-7
size: -
DNA: TGTGCCACCAGCAGAGATAGCAGTCTTTCCTACGAGCAGTACTTC
CDR3: CATSRDSSLSYEQYF

V: TRBV9
D: -
J: TRBJ2-1
size: few
DNA: TGTGCCAGCACCTTCTTACAGGGAGGGGCCGGGGACAATGAGCAGTTCTTC
CDR3: CASTFLQGGAGDNEQFF

V: TRBV29-1
D: TRBD1
J: TRBJ2-7
size: few
DNA: TGCAGCGTTACGACAGGGGGCCATTACGAGCAGTACTTC
CDR3: CSVTTGGHYEQYF

V: TRBV15
D: TRBD1
J: TRBJ2-7
size: -
DNA: TGTGCCACTGGACAGGGCTTCCTCGAGCAGTACTTC
CDR3: CATGQGFLEQYF